This is a list of T cell receptor beta chains from one sample in a study of T cell repertoires in cytomegalovirus infection. A single record per CDR3 protein comes from TCRdb applying MiXCR to the reads. The sample holds some 240,000 distinct CDR3 sequences; about 17% are singletons and the top ten take around 43%. The specimen was CD8+ T cells from PBMCs. Receptors were obtained from a human donor in good health (CMV status not recorded). Some clones in this sample may be carry-over from other donors' samples. CDR3s include the opening cysteine and the closing phenylalanine or tryptophan. The D gene is left open where the match is weak. Expanded clones are given a class, and other clones once, few, many or no size at all.

>TRBJ2-7|few|.|12|TRBV14
TGTGCCAGCAGCCAACTCTCCTACGAGCAGTACTTC
CASSQLSYEQYF
>TRBJ2-1|.|TRBD2|19|TRBV6-1
TGTGCCAGCAGTTACCCCCAATTCCCTGGCGGGGGGTCCTACAATGAGCAGTTCTTC
CASSYPQFPGGGSYNEQFF
>TRBJ1-4|.|.|13|TRBV27
TGTGCCAGCAGTCCCGGGCCGGCCAGAAAACTGTTTTTT
CASSPGPARKLFF
>TRBJ2-5|.|TRBD1|15|TRBV7-1
TGTGCCAGCAGCACCACCGGGACAGGGGATGTGACCCAGTACTTC
CASSTTGTGDVTQYF
>TRBJ2-7|.|.|14|TRBV12-3/TRBV12-4
TGTGCCAGCAGTTCCCAGGGTAAATTCTACGAGCAGTACTTC
CASSSQGKFYEQYF
>TRBJ1-5|few|TRBD1|14|TRBV28
TGTGCCAGCAGCTGGGGACAGGGAAATCAGCCCCAGCATTTT
CASSWGQGNQPQHF
>TRBJ2-5|few|.|14|TRBV6-2/TRBV6-3
TGTGCCAGCAGTTACTCGGGGAATTTGGAGACCCAGTACTTC
CASSYSGNLETQYF
>TRBJ1-2|.|.|13|TRBV7-6
TGTGCCAGCAGCTTGGAGTCTCACTATGGCTACACCTTC
CASSLESHYGYTF
>TRBJ1-4|few|TRBD1|14|TRBV5-1
TGCGCCAGCAGAACAGGGGGCGCGGGGGAAAAACTGTTTTTT
CASRTGGAGEKLFF
>TRBJ1-6|many|.|14|TRBV12-3/TRBV12-4
TGTGCCAGCAGTGACAGAGTTTATAATTCACCCCTCCACTTT
CASSDRVYNSPLHF
>TRBJ2-1|.|TRBD2|14|TRBV28
TGTGCCAGCAGTCCCGGGACTAGCGTCAATGAGCAGTTCTTC
CASSPGTSVNEQFF
>TRBJ2-1|.|.|15|TRBV7-9
TGTGCCAGCAGGCCAGGGGTCACAGCTTACAATGAGCAGTTCTTC
CASRPGVTAYNEQFF
>TRBJ1-2|.|.|17|TRBV5-1
TGCGCCAGCAGCTTGGCCGTGGGGGCCACGTCGGCCGGTGGCTACACCTTC
CASSLAVGATSAGGYTF
>TRBJ2-7|few|.|14|TRBV6-2/TRBV6-3
TGTGCCAGCAGTCTCCTGGACGGAGGGGGCGAGCAGTACTTC
CASSLLDGGGEQYF
>TRBJ2-2|.|TRBD2|17|TRBV7-9
TGTGCCAGCAGCCCCAGTCTCAGCGGGGGGAACACCGGGGAGCTGTTTTTT
CASSPSLSGGNTGELFF
>TRBJ1-4|many|.|12|TRBV4-1
TGCGCCAGCAGCTCTGATAGGGAAAAACTGTTTTTT
CASSSDREKLFF
>TRBJ1-2|many|.|17|TRBV7-9
TGTGCCAGCAGAAGTAGAAGCCCCAATGGCAGCTTCGATGGCTACACCTTC
CASRSRSPNGSFDGYTF
>TRBJ1-5|many|.|17|TRBV6-1
TGTGCCAGCAGTGGACCGGCAGAGGCAGGGCCGGGCCAGCCCCAGCATTTT
CASSGPAEAGPGQPQHF
>TRBJ2-6|.|TRBD2|16|TRBV5-1
TGCGCCAGCAGTCACTCTCTAGCGGAGGGGGCCAACGTCCTGACTTTC
CASSHSLAEGANVLTF
>TRBJ2-2|many|.|18|TRBV7-6
TGTGCCAGCAGCTTAGAGGCCATGGGGGGGCTGAACACCGGGGAGCTGTTTTTT
CASSLEAMGGLNTGELFF
>TRBJ1-1|.|TRBD1|12|TRBV29-1
TGCAGCGTGCGGACAGGGAACACTGAAGCTTTCTTT
CSVRTGNTEAFF
>TRBJ2-5|few|.|14|TRBV28
TGTGCCAGCAGTGAATTGGGGGTCCGGGAGACCCAGTACTTC
CASSELGVRETQYF
>TRBJ2-2|.|TRBD2|12|TRBV29-1
TGCAGCGTGGGGGGGGGGACCGGGGAGCTGTTTTTT
CSVGGGTGELFF
>TRBJ1-5|few|.|15|TRBV19
TGTGCCAGTAGTCTAGGGGGGTTTCAGCATCAGCCCCAGCATTTT
CASSLGGFQHQPQHF
>TRBJ1-2|few|TRBD1|16|TRBV29-1
TGCAGCGTTGAGGGACAGGGGGCGTCCATGCCCTATGGCTACACCTTC
CSVEGQGASMPYGYTF
>TRBJ2-7|many|.|15|TRBV28
TGTGCCAGCAATGAGGGGACCGAGAACTCCTACGAGCAGTACTTC
CASNEGTENSYEQYF
>TRBJ2-5|many|TRBD2|18|TRBV7-6
TGTGCCAGCAGCTTACACGGCGGACTAGCGGGCCCCAAGGAGACCCAGTACTTC
CASSLHGGLAGPKETQYF
>TRBJ1-2|many|.|15|TRBV7-9
TGTGCCAGCAGCTTCATATCTACACTGAACTATGGCTACACCTTC
CASSFISTLNYGYTF
>TRBJ2-1|few|TRBD2|16|TRBV11-2
TGTGCCAGCAGCCCGGGACTAGCGGGGGGGCTTGGTGAGCAGTTCTTC
CASSPGLAGGLGEQFF
>TRBJ1-6|few|.|16|TRBV20-1
TGCAGTGCTAGAGGGCAGGCGAGCTCCTATAATTCACCCCTCCACTTT
CSARGQASSYNSPLHF
>TRBJ2-5|few|TRBD2|15|TRBV6-5
TGTGCCAGCAGTCGGACGGGGGGGCCCGGAGAGACCCAGTACTTC
CASSRTGGPGETQYF
>TRBJ2-3|few|.|14|TRBV27
TGTGCCAGCAGTTTTATGCCCAGGGTGGATACGCAGTATTTT
CASSFMPRVDTQYF
>TRBJ1-4|.|.|14|TRBV10-3
TGTGCCATCAGTGTCACGTCAACTAATGAAAAACTGTTTTTT
CAISVTSTNEKLFF
>TRBJ2-3|many|.|17|TRBV7-9
TGTGCCAGCAGCTTACCTCCGGGACCAACTAGCACAGATACGCAGTATTTT
CASSLPPGPTSTDTQYF
>TRBJ2-1|few|.|15|TRBV5-1
TGCGCCAGCAGCCTCATGTCGAGCTCCTACAATGAGCAGTTCTTC
CASSLMSSSYNEQFF
>TRBJ1-1|many|TRBD1|16|TRBV28
TGTGCCAGCAGTTTATCCCCACTGTTGACAGGGGCTGAAGCTTTCTTT
CASSLSPLLTGAEAFF
>TRBJ2-2|many|.|13|TRBV6-6
TGTGCCAGCAGTTCTACGAACACCGGGGAGCTGTTTTTT
CASSSTNTGELFF
>TRBJ1-5|few|.|15|TRBV20-1
TGCAGTGCTAGCGATCGAGGTGAGAAGGGGAACCCCCAGCATTTT
CSASDRGEKGNPQHF
>TRBJ2-3|many|.|16|TRBV7-2
TGTGCCAGCAGCTTACCTTCTGGGATCACCACAGATACGCAGTATTTT
CASSLPSGITTDTQYF
>TRBJ1-3|.|.|18|TRBV5-1
TGCGCCAGCAGCTTGTCTACCGGTCGGAATTTCGCTGGAAACACCATATATTTT
CASSLSTGRNFAGNTIYF
>TRBJ1-1|many|TRBD1|16|TRBV6-2/TRBV6-3
TGTGCCAGCAGTCGACAGGGGCCTTACCCCAGAACTGAAGCTTTCTTT
CASSRQGPYPRTEAFF
>TRBJ2-7|many|.|16|TRBV7-6
TGTGCCAGCAGCATTTCCGCAGGGATTACGGGTAGCGAGCAGTACTTC
CASSISAGITGSEQYF
>TRBJ1-1|.|.|15|TRBV10-3
TGTGCCATCAGTGAGTCCCCAGGGGTGAACACTGAAGCTTTCTTT
CAISESPGVNTEAFF
>TRBJ2-7|many|.|12|TRBV7-2
TGTGCCAGCAGCTCCAGCCCCTACGAGCAGTACTTC
CASSSSPYEQYF
>TRBJ2-7|.|TRBD1|16|TRBV5-1
TGCGCCAGCAGCCCACGGACAGGACAAAGCTCCTACGAGCAGTACTTC
CASSPRTGQSSYEQYF
>TRBJ2-3|many|.|14|TRBV2
TGTGCCAGCCCCGGCCTACTGAGCACAGATACGCAGTATTTT
CASPGLLSTDTQYF
>TRBJ2-3|.|TRBD2|17|TRBV20-1
TGCAGTGTTAGAACTAGCGGGGCTATCCACAGCACAGATACGCAGTATTTT
CSVRTSGAIHSTDTQYF
>TRBJ2-1|many|.|13|TRBV6-2/TRBV6-3
TGTGCCAGCAGTTACGGACTCCACAATGAGCAGTTCTTC
CASSYGLHNEQFF
>TRBJ2-7|.|TRBD1|15|TRBV20-1
TGCAGTGCCCCCAGGGGGCCAGTTTCCCCCTACGAGCAGTACTTC
CSAPRGPVSPYEQYF
>TRBJ2-6|.|.|17|TRBV20-1
TGCAGTGCTAGAGACGGCAGGGAAGGGCCTGGGGCCAACGTCCTGACTTTC
CSARDGREGPGANVLTF